This TCR beta chain originates from a study of cytomegalovirus exposure and HLA in healthy donors. As for the study in general: Around 78 million unique TCRs, all from HLA-typed donors, were included in an early release of the data. Of all 400 or so donors who were genotyped, under 90% belonged to the Caucasian-associated ancestry cluster. Study results and limitations: Indistinguishable V segments, including TRBV6-2 and TRBV6-3, were excluded.

Primers included in the PCR were 60 Vbeta and 13 Jbeta primers. Produced via immunoSEQ multiplex PCR; TCRdb's table is partial and in-frame only. Seen here are about 150,000 clones, approximately 73% observed once, and the top ten hold around 9.3%. This clone was observed a handful of times. No antigen is known for it. The length of the CDR3 is 13 residues. V was clipped by 2 bases and J by 4 bases, with 8 bases between them. Germline CDR1 reads MNHNS; CDR2 reads SASEGT. All the people who gave samples were healthy bone marrow donors. The source of this sequence is a man aged 25-45 years in good health and CMV-seropositive. The sample comprised PBMCs. V and J are TRBV6-1 and TRBJ2-5; D not certain. The CDR3 DNA reads TGTGCCAGCAGTGAACGAGAAAGAGAGACCCAGTACTTC. Encoded protein: CASSERERETQYF.